Sequencing of this T cell receptor (beta chain) was carried out in a study of brain T cells in children with intractable seizures. Data came from immunoSEQ multiplex PCR; TCRdb stores just in-frame clones and leaves some out. The sample consists of about 120,000 clones, approximately 94% of them appearing once. Only cases whose brain tissue showed the highest T cell transcript signatures were sequenced. Sequencing used peripheral blood, obtained at surgery. The TCR was taken from a boy in the first two years of life with hemimegalencephaly and intractable seizures.

The CDR3 nucleotides read TGCAGCGTTGGTCGGGGCCGGGACGCTGAAGCTTTCTTT. This gives the protein CSVGRGRDAEAFF. The chain uses TRBV29-1 and TRBJ1-1, with a possible D match to TRBD1 (5 bases). Trimming shortened V by 4 bases and J by 6 bases, and 15 bases separated the two germline ends. The CDR3 spans 13 residues. CDR1 and CDR2 from the germline V gene are SQVTM and ANQGSEA.